These 26 T cell receptor beta chains were all obtained from the same sample, sequenced in a study of cytomegalovirus exposure and HLA in healthy donors. Both 60 Vbeta primers and 13 Jbeta primers went into the PCR. Only in-frame clones appear in the TCRdb table, and some are missing; sequencing was by immunoSEQ multiplex PCR. The table lists under 150,000 clones, 70% to 90% of them singletons. The sequencing sample was made of PBMCs. The receptors come from a woman aged 40-49 years in good health and CMV-seropositive.

The gene calls are TRBV7-9 and TRBJ2-5; 9 bases fit TRBD1. V dropped 5 bases and J dropped 1; count of bases not matched to a gene: 5. Germline-derived CDR1 and CDR2 are SEHNR and FQNEAQ (reference sequence). The CDR3 runs to 15 residues. This CDR3 reads CASSGRDRVQETQYF. The CDR3 nucleotides read TGTGCCAGCAGCGGACGGGACAGGGTCCAAGAGACCCAGTACTTC.

This clone has just one count. The chain employs TRBV30 and TRBJ1-3; no clear D gene. The germline V gene has CDR1 GTSNPN and CDR2 SVGIG (reference sequence). This CDR3 contains 12 residues. Trimming removed 5 bases at V and 0 bases at J, with 5 bases between. Written as DNA, the CDR3 is TGTGCCTGGGGGAGCTCTGGAAACACCATATATTTT. Residues: CAWGSSGNTIYF.

The chain recombines TRBV28 with TRBJ1-2; 7 bases align to TRBD1. The V gene's germline CDR1 is MDHEN and CDR2 SYDVKM. The CDR3 length is 13 residues. The V gene end was trimmed by 4 bases and the J gene end by 7 bases; junction bases not matched to a gene: 6. In nucleotides, the CDR3 is TGTGCCAGCAGTTCGGAGGGGGCGCGTGGCTACACCTTC. Translation: CASSSEGARGYTF.

This clone occurred once. The genes are TRBV28 and TRBJ1-1; possibly TRBD1 for D (5 bases). The germline V gene encodes CDR1 MDHEN and CDR2 SYDVKM. CDR3 size: 13 residues. The V gene lost 3 bases and the J gene lost 6 bases, with 11 bases spanning the gap. The CDR3 bases are TGTGCCAGCAGTTTCTCGGGGGGGTCTGAAGCTTTCTTT. Translation: CASSFSGGSEAFF.

The table lists this clone with a count of one. This sequence joins TRBV27 and TRBJ2-5, with TRBD1 matching over 7 bases. CDR3 length: 14 amino acids. CDR1 is MNHEY, CDR2 SMNVEV, per germline (reference sequence). The V gene end was trimmed by 6 bases and the J gene end by 5 bases; junction bases not matched to a gene: 9. Here the CDR3 reads CASRPTGAGETQYF. In nucleotides, the CDR3 is TGTGCCAGCAGACCAACAGGGGCAGGGGAGACCCAGTACTTC.

This clone was recorded once. The chain joins TRBV18 to TRBJ2-1; 8 bases agree with TRBD1. Germline V gives CDR1 KGHSH, CDR2 LQKENI. With V trimmed by 1 base and J by 6 bases, 8 bases remained unmatched. CDR3 length equals 16 residues. CDR3 nucleotides: TGTGCCAGCTCACCACAGCTAAGGACAGGGTTCAATGAGCAGTTCTTC. Protein sequence: CASSPQLRTGFNEQFF.

The V and J genes are TRBV7-9 and TRBJ1-3, with a weak D call TRBD1 (5 bases). Germline CDR1 and CDR2: SEHNR and FQNEAQ (reference sequence). This CDR3 has 16 amino acids. V was clipped by 2 bases and J by 0 bases, with 11 bases between them. The CDR3 loop is CASSLYAGTSGNTIYF. The CDR3 DNA follows: TGTGCCAGCAGCTTATATGCGGGGACCTCTGGAAACACCATATATTTT. Full variable domain (missing parts from reference TRBV7-9 and TRBJ1-3): DTGVSQNPRHKITKRGQNVTFRCDPISEHNRLYWYRQTLGQGPEFLTYFQNEAQLEKSRLLSDRFSAERPKGSFSTLEIQRTEQGDSAMYLCASSLYAGTSGNTIYFGEGSWLTVV.

The gene calls are TRBV19 and TRBJ2-7, with TRBD1 matching over 10 bases. This CDR3 has 15 residues. Germline V lookup: CDR1 LNHDA, CDR2 SQIVND (reference sequence). V dropped 4 bases and J dropped 4; count of bases not matched to a gene: 7. CDR3 nucleotides: TGTGCCAGTAGTAGCCGGGACAGGGGTAGGTACGAGCAGTACTTC. It encodes CASSSRDRGRYEQYF.

The chain uses TRBV7-9 and TRBJ1-1; D is ambiguous. V was pared by 5 bases and J by 3 bases, with 19 bases between. The CDR3 has 16 amino acids. Germline loops: CDR1 SEHNR, CDR2 FQNEAQ (reference sequence). In nucleotides, the CDR3 is TGTGCCAGCAGCGACAAGTACGGGGAGGATGACACTGAAGCTTTCTTT. It yields the protein CASSDKYGEDDTEAFF. Full variable domain (rest looked up from reference TRBV7-9 and TRBJ1-1): DTGVSQNPRHKITKRGQNVTFRCDPISEHNRLYWYRQTLGQGPEFLTYFQNEAQLEKSRLLSDRFSAERPKGSFSTLEIQRTEQGDSAMYLCASSDKYGEDDTEAFFGQGTRLTVV.

This chain connects TRBV7-9 to TRBJ2-2; 7 positions match TRBD2. Germline lookup yields CDR1 SEHNR and CDR2 FQNEAQ (reference sequence). This CDR3 contains 13 residues. Trimming removed 5 bases from V and 5 bases from J; junction bases left unmatched: 2. The CDR3 loop reads CASSPGGTGELFF. The CDR3 DNA is TGTGCCAGCAGCCCCGGGGGGACCGGGGAGCTGTTTTTT.

The chain employs TRBV30 and TRBJ2-3; 13 positions agree with TRBD2. This CDR3 spans 18 amino acids. Germline V CDR1 and CDR2: GTSNPN, SVGIG (reference sequence). The ends lost 6 bases at V and 0 bases at J; junction bases unmatched: 12. For the CDR3, the DNA is TGTGCCTGCGGCCTGACTAGCGGGGGGCGAAGAAGCACAGATACGCAGTATTTT. Its protein is CACGLTSGGRRSTDTQYF.

The chain couples TRBV6-7 to TRBJ2-7, with 9 bases aligning to TRBD1. TRBV6-7 is identified as an open reading frame with a role that is uncertain. CDR3 length equals 16 residues. V was pared by 7 bases and J by 6 bases, with 16 bases of the junction left unmatched. The CDR3 sequence: CASTPKYGTGRPEQYF. The CDR3, as DNA: TGTGCCAGCACCCCGAAGTATGGGACAGGGAGGCCCGAGCAGTACTTC.

The CDR3 nucleotides are TGTGCCAGCAGCCGATCCCATACTAGCGGGGACTCCTACGAGCAGTACTTC. It codes for CASSRSHTSGDSYEQYF. The rearrangement links TRBV11-2 to TRBJ2-7, with TRBD2 matching over 10 bases. V was clipped by 5 bases and J by 0 bases; unmatched bases: 10. The V gene's germline CDR1 is SGHAT and CDR2 FQNNGV. The CDR3 loop spans 17 amino acids.

The rearrangement links TRBV5-5 to TRBJ2-1, with 8 bases matching TRBD2. The CDR3 is made up of 15 amino acids. J was trimmed by 8 bases and V by 2 bases; bases with no gene match: 9. The germline V gene has CDR1 SGHKS and CDR2 YYEKEE (reference sequence). The CDR3 DNA reads TGTGCCAGCAGCTTTTTTCGGGGGGGCTCCGATGAGCAGTTCTTC. It is translated as CASSFFRGGSDEQFF.

Regarding this clone: Other DNA sequences in the sample encode the same CDR3. The chain uses TRBV30 and TRBJ1-1; 7 nucleotides align to TRBD1. V trimming: 2 bases; J trimming: 1 base; junction bases outside the gene matches: 4. CDR3 length: 14 amino acids. The germline V gene encodes CDR1 GTSNPN and CDR2 SVGIG (reference sequence). CDR3 region: CAWSNRGGNTEAFF. For the CDR3, the DNA is TGTGCCTGGAGTAACAGGGGAGGGAACACTGAAGCTTTCTTT.

In this sample, this clone turned up once. The chain recombines TRBV7-2 with TRBJ1-2, with unresolved D. V dropped 1 base and J dropped 7 bases, with 13 bases sitting between them. From germline, CDR1 is SGHTA and CDR2 FQGNSA. This CDR3 is 14 amino acids long. The CDR3 region is CASSLEGARFGYTF. DNA of the CDR3: TGTGCCAGCAGCTTAGAGGGAGCTCGCTTTGGCTACACCTTC.

This clone was recorded once. The rearrangement uses TRBV4-1 and TRBJ1-2, with 8 nucleotides matching TRBD1. The V gene end was trimmed by 1 base and the J gene end by 2 bases; junction bases not matched to a gene: 6. This CDR3 comprises 16 residues. Germline-derived CDR1 and CDR2 are MGHRA and YSYEKL. CDR3 region: CASSQGTGYENYGYTF. CDR3 sequence (DNA): TGCGCCAGCAGCCAAGGGACAGGGTACGAGAACTATGGCTACACCTTC.

The chain employs TRBV5-1 and TRBJ2-5; D may be TRBD2 (6 bases). Looked up from germline, CDR1 is SGHRS and CDR2 is YFSETQ. The germline V and J ends were trimmed by 0 bases and 11 bases, with 8 bases remaining between them. There are 11 residues in the CDR3. This chain's CDR3 is CASSLGEVQYF. The CDR3 nucleotides read TGCGCCAGCAGCTTGGGGGAGGTTCAGTACTTC.

This rearrangement joins TRBV7-3 to TRBJ1-1; TRBD1 aligns across 10 bases. Germline CDR1 is SGHTA and CDR2 is FQGTGA. V gave up 3 bases and J gave up 3 bases; unmatched junction bases: 4. This CDR3 is 15 amino acids long. The CDR3 DNA reads as TGTGCCAGCAGCTTCTGGACAGGGGGAGACACTGAAGCTTTCTTT. The encoded protein is CASSFWTGGDTEAFF.

This chain uses TRBV18 with TRBJ2-4; 8 bases are shared with TRBD2. The CDR3 consists of 15 residues. Germline CDR1 is KGHSH and CDR2 is LQKENI. The V and J ends lost 5 bases and 5 bases, in that order; junction bases with no gene match: 8. The CDR3 spells CASSTLTSGQNIQYF. As DNA, the CDR3 is TGTGCCAGCTCAACCCTCACTAGCGGACAAAACATTCAGTACTTC.

The CDR3 DNA sequence: TGTGCCAGCAGTACTAGCGGGGGGATACAAGAGACCCAGTACTTC. It encodes CASSTSGGIQETQYF. The J gene is TRBJ2-5, the V gene TRBV2; TRBD2 matches 12 bases. Germline V CDR1 and CDR2: SNHLY, FYNNEI. The CDR3 loop spans 15 amino acids. J lost 2 bases, V lost 5 bases, and 3 bases had no gene match.

The chain carries TRBV6-5 and TRBJ2-5; perhaps TRBD1 as D (6 bases). The J call may be mistaken, given a closer DNA end match to TRBJ2-7. The CDR3 is made up of 13 amino acids. The germline V gene has CDR1 MNHEY and CDR2 SVGAGI. The DNA of the CDR3 is TGTGCCAGCAGAAGACAGGCCCGCTACGAGCAGTACTTC. This encodes CASRRQARYEQYF.

The gene calls are TRBV7-2 and TRBJ2-1; D is unresolved. Germline CDR1 and CDR2: SGHTA and FQGNSA. The length of the CDR3 is 14 residues. Trimming removed 5 bases from V and 5 bases from J, with 13 bases in between. This CDR3 reads CASSSSQVNNEQFF. The CDR3 DNA follows: TGTGCCAGCAGCAGCAGCCAGGTAAACAATGAGCAGTTCTTC.

This chain links TRBV10-1 with TRBJ2-3; TRBD1 is a possible D gene (6 bases). Germline V CDR1 and CDR2: WNHNN, SYGVQD (reference sequence). V gave up 5 bases and J gave up 6 bases, with 15 bases separating them. The CDR3 length is 14 residues. Here the CDR3 reads CASSTIQGIDTQYF. The CDR3 DNA follows: TGCGCCAGCAGTACCATACAGGGAATCGATACGCAGTATTTT.

V and J are TRBV7-6 and TRBJ2-3; 9 bases agree with TRBD1. The V gene's germline CDR1 is SGHVS and CDR2 FNYEAQ. The CDR3 is 16 amino acids. V lost 5 bases, J lost 4 bases, and 10 bases stayed unmatched. The CDR3 sequence: CASSGSGTGRADTQYF. For the CDR3, the DNA is TGTGCCAGCAGCGGCTCCGGGACAGGGAGGGCAGATACGCAGTATTTT.

The table lists this clone with a few counts. This rearrangement joins TRBV18 to TRBJ1-5; D unclear. The CDR3 extends over 13 amino acids. In germline, CDR1 is KGHSH, CDR2 LQKENI. Trimming took off 3 bases at V and 4 bases at J, with 7 bases between the two ends. The CDR3 DNA follows: TGTGCCAGCTCACCTCCGGGAAATCAGCCCCAGCATTTT. This sequence encodes CASSPPGNQPQHF.